A selection of T cell receptor beta chains follows, all from one sample in a study of T cell responses to AZD1222 COVID-19 vaccine. Measured with immunoSEQ multiplex PCR; TCRdb has only the in-frame clones, and not every one. This sample has 100,000 to 150,000 clones; approximately 88% occur once, and the top ten carry 25% to 30%. The sequencing here drew on peripheral blood, taken on day 0 of AZD1222 vaccination. All receptors derive from an adult in good health. The CDR3 runs from the conserved cysteine through the conserved F or W. Fields, in order: V gene, CDR3 length, D gene, J gene, clone size, CDR3 DNA, CDR3 protein. A D gene is named only where the DNA matches it firmly. Clone size is given for some rows only: seen once, a few or many times, or a class if the clone is expanded.

v_gene: TRBV6-5
len: 15
d_gene: -
j_gene: TRBJ2-7
abundance: -
CDR3nt: TGTGCCAGCACTCCCCACAGAGGGGGCTCCTACGAGCAGTACTTC
CDR3aa: CASTPHRGGSYEQYF

v_gene: TRBV7-2
len: 17
d_gene: -
j_gene: TRBJ1-1
abundance: -
CDR3nt: TGTGCCAGCAGCTTCGCAGGTTTTCTGTCTGCGAACACTGAAGCTTTCTTT
CDR3aa: CASSFAGFLSANTEAFF

v_gene: TRBV24-1
len: 12
d_gene: -
j_gene: TRBJ2-1
abundance: -
CDR3nt: TGTGCCACCAGTGATTCCCTCAATGAGCAGTTCTTC
CDR3aa: CATSDSLNEQFF

v_gene: TRBV7-8
len: 12
d_gene: -
j_gene: TRBJ2-7
abundance: -
CDR3nt: TGTGCCAGCACCGTGCACCTGGGCGAGCAGTACTTC
CDR3aa: CASTVHLGEQYF

v_gene: TRBV12-3/TRBV12-4
len: 12
d_gene: -
j_gene: TRBJ2-2
abundance: -
CDR3nt: TGTGCCAGCAGTTTATACACCGGGGAGCTGTTTTTT
CDR3aa: CASSLYTGELFF

v_gene: TRBV6-2/TRBV6-3
len: 15
d_gene: TRBD1
j_gene: TRBJ1-2
abundance: -
CDR3nt: TGTGCCAGCAGTTCTGGACAGGGAAGAGGCTATGGCTACACCTTC
CDR3aa: CASSSGQGRGYGYTF

v_gene: TRBV3-1/TRBV3-2
len: 16
d_gene: TRBD1
j_gene: TRBJ1-2
abundance: -
CDR3nt: TGTGCCAGCAGCCCCCGGGAGGGGGCGCTGAGGTATGGCTACACCTTC
CDR3aa: CASSPREGALRYGYTF

v_gene: TRBV7-9
len: 15
d_gene: TRBD1
j_gene: TRBJ2-7
abundance: -
CDR3nt: TGTGCCAGCAGCTTAGTCAGGGGGATCGCCTACGAGCAGTACTTC
CDR3aa: CASSLVRGIAYEQYF

v_gene: TRBV2
len: 14
d_gene: -
j_gene: TRBJ1-2
abundance: -
CDR3nt: TGTGCCAGCAGTGTGGGGACCTCCGTCGCTGGCTACACCTTC
CDR3aa: CASSVGTSVAGYTF

v_gene: TRBV21-1
len: 15
d_gene: -
j_gene: TRBJ1-4
abundance: -
CDR3nt: TGTGCCAGCAGCATCAGACACCGTCAGGGGGAAAAACTGTTTTTT
CDR3aa: CASSIRHRQGEKLFF

v_gene: TRBV19
len: 15
d_gene: TRBD2
j_gene: TRBJ2-1
abundance: -
CDR3nt: TGTGCCAGCAAGACGACTAGCGGAGCTTACAATGAGCAGTTCTTC
CDR3aa: CASKTTSGAYNEQFF

v_gene: TRBV27
len: 15
d_gene: -
j_gene: TRBJ1-5
abundance: -
CDR3nt: TGTGCCAGCAGTTTATCCCTCACTCAGGGGCAGCCCCAGCATTTT
CDR3aa: CASSLSLTQGQPQHF

v_gene: TRBV9
len: 15
d_gene: TRBD1
j_gene: TRBJ1-1
abundance: -
CDR3nt: TGTGCCAGCAGCCAACCTGGACAGGGGAGCACTGAAGCTTTCTTT
CDR3aa: CASSQPGQGSTEAFF

v_gene: TRBV5-1
len: 15
d_gene: -
j_gene: TRBJ1-6
abundance: -
CDR3nt: TGCGCCAGCAGCTTGGCGACAGGTGACGATTTATCCCTCCACTTT
CDR3aa: CASSLATGDDLSLHF

v_gene: TRBV7-9
len: 13
d_gene: -
j_gene: TRBJ1-1
abundance: -
CDR3nt: TGTGCCAGCAGCTTTATGACGGAAACTGAAGCTTTCTTT
CDR3aa: CASSFMTETEAFF

v_gene: TRBV5-1
len: 14
d_gene: -
j_gene: TRBJ1-1
abundance: -
CDR3nt: TGCGCCAGCAGCTGGTCCGGGGGGAACACTGAAGCTTTCTTT
CDR3aa: CASSWSGGNTEAFF

v_gene: TRBV3-1/TRBV3-2
len: 16
d_gene: TRBD1
j_gene: TRBJ1-2
abundance: -
CDR3nt: TGTGCCAGCAGACCCGCCCTGGGACAGGGGGTTTATGGCTACACCTTC
CDR3aa: CASRPALGQGVYGYTF

v_gene: TRBV10-3
len: 14
d_gene: -
j_gene: TRBJ1-2
abundance: -
CDR3nt: TGTGCCATCAGTGAGGGGACGGCGGTCTATGGCTACACCTTC
CDR3aa: CAISEGTAVYGYTF

v_gene: TRBV12-5
len: 16
d_gene: -
j_gene: TRBJ2-2
abundance: -
CDR3nt: TGTGCTAGTGGTTTATACGGGGCCCTCGGGGCCGGGGAGCTGTTTTTT
CDR3aa: CASGLYGALGAGELFF

v_gene: TRBV4-3
len: 14
d_gene: -
j_gene: TRBJ2-2
abundance: -
CDR3nt: TGCGCCAGCAGCCTTCAGACAGACACCGGGGAGCTGTTTTTT
CDR3aa: CASSLQTDTGELFF

v_gene: TRBV3-1/TRBV3-2
len: 16
d_gene: TRBD1
j_gene: TRBJ1-4
abundance: -
CDR3nt: TGTGCCAGCAGCCCCGCGACGGGACAGGGGGAGGAAAAACTGTTTTTT
CDR3aa: CASSPATGQGEEKLFF

v_gene: TRBV10-3
len: 15
d_gene: TRBD1
j_gene: TRBJ2-2
abundance: -
CDR3nt: TGTGCCATCAAGGGGACAGGGGGAATCACCGGGGAGCTGTTTTTT
CDR3aa: CAIKGTGGITGELFF

v_gene: TRBV28
len: 15
d_gene: TRBD2
j_gene: TRBJ2-7
abundance: -
CDR3nt: TGTGCCAGCAGTTCTAGCGGGGGGCCCTCCTACGAGCAGTACTTC
CDR3aa: CASSSSGGPSYEQYF

v_gene: TRBV18
len: 13
d_gene: TRBD1
j_gene: TRBJ1-2
abundance: -
CDR3nt: TGTGCCAGCTCCCCCGGACAGGGTAATGGCTACACCTTC
CDR3aa: CASSPGQGNGYTF

v_gene: TRBV12-3/TRBV12-4
len: 13
d_gene: -
j_gene: TRBJ1-1
abundance: -
CDR3nt: TGTGCCAGCAGTTTAGCGGGGGGGACTGAAGCTTTCTTT
CDR3aa: CASSLAGGTEAFF

v_gene: TRBV2
len: 13
d_gene: TRBD1
j_gene: TRBJ1-4
abundance: -
CDR3nt: TGTGCCAGCAGGTACAGGGGAAGTGAAAAACTGTTTTTT
CDR3aa: CASRYRGSEKLFF

v_gene: TRBV6-5
len: 16
d_gene: -
j_gene: TRBJ2-7
abundance: -
CDR3nt: TGTGCCAGCAGTTACTCGAATGAGGGTTACTCCTACGAGCAGTACTTC
CDR3aa: CASSYSNEGYSYEQYF

v_gene: TRBV7-9
len: 14
d_gene: -
j_gene: TRBJ1-2
abundance: -
CDR3nt: TGTGCCAGCAGCTTAGTTTTTGGGAGCTATGGCTACACCTTC
CDR3aa: CASSLVFGSYGYTF

v_gene: TRBV9
len: 17
d_gene: -
j_gene: TRBJ2-1
abundance: few
CDR3nt: TGTGCCAGCACCCCCCTTGGGGGGGCTGGTGGGGGGAATGAGCAGTTCTTC
CDR3aa: CASTPLGGAGGGNEQFF

v_gene: TRBV7-9
len: 13
d_gene: -
j_gene: TRBJ2-2
abundance: -
CDR3nt: TGTGCCAGCAGGGGGGACGCCCTTGGGGAGCTGTTTTTT
CDR3aa: CASRGDALGELFF